The rows below give T cell receptor beta chains drawn from one sample of a study of control samples from healthy donors and cancer patients. TCRdb's copy holds only in-frame clones and misses some; the assay was immunoSEQ multiplex PCR. The table has approximately 150,000 clones, around 94% seen once; the top ten hold under 15%. Sequencing used blood. The source of these receptors is a man aged 40-49 years in good health. CDR3s include the opening cysteine and the closing phenylalanine or tryptophan. The D gene is left open where the match is weak. Size is omitted from some rows. Given values are once, few, many or a class for expanded clones.

J gene: TRBJ1-1
V gene: TRBV4-2
D gene: TRBD1
clone size: NA
CDR3 DNA: TGTGCCAGCAGCCATCCCGCCGAGACAGGGGGAAACACTGAAGCTTTCTTT
CDR3 protein: CASSHPAETGGNTEAFF

J gene: TRBJ1-1
V gene: TRBV4-3
D gene: NA
clone size: NA
CDR3 DNA: TGCGCCAGCAGCCAAGATGTGGGGTCGAACACTGAAGCTTTCTTT
CDR3 protein: CASSQDVGSNTEAFF

J gene: TRBJ1-1
V gene: TRBV3-1/TRBV3-2
D gene: TRBD1
clone size: NA
CDR3 DNA: TGTGCCAGCACCAAGGACAGGATGGGCACTGAAGCTTTCTTT
CDR3 protein: CASTKDRMGTEAFF

J gene: TRBJ2-1
V gene: TRBV9
D gene: NA
clone size: NA
CDR3 DNA: TGTGCCAGCAGCGTGGTAGACGGGGGGCACAATGAGCAGTTCTTC
CDR3 protein: CASSVVDGGHNEQFF

J gene: TRBJ2-7
V gene: TRBV10-3
D gene: NA
clone size: NA
CDR3 DNA: TGTGCCATCAGAACAGGGGAGGGCGACGAGCAGTACTTC
CDR3 protein: CAIRTGEGDEQYF

J gene: TRBJ1-2
V gene: TRBV30
D gene: NA
clone size: NA
CDR3 DNA: TGTGCCTGGAGTGGAGATGCCCATGGCTACACCTTC
CDR3 protein: CAWSGDAHGYTF

J gene: TRBJ1-6
V gene: TRBV28
D gene: NA
clone size: NA
CDR3 DNA: TGTGCCAGCAGTTTTCAGGGAGGCATCAATTCACCCCTCCACTTT
CDR3 protein: CASSFQGGINSPLHF

J gene: TRBJ2-7
V gene: TRBV6-2/TRBV6-3
D gene: TRBD1
clone size: NA
CDR3 DNA: TGTGCCAGCAGTTATTCATCAGGGGGCCTAAACTACGAGCAGTACTTC
CDR3 protein: CASSYSSGGLNYEQYF

J gene: TRBJ2-7
V gene: TRBV11-2
D gene: NA
clone size: NA
CDR3 DNA: TGTGCCAGCAGCTTAGGCCGGCGCCGGGGGACAGCGGAGACCTACGAGCAGTACTTC
CDR3 protein: CASSLGRRRGTAETYEQYF

J gene: TRBJ1-2
V gene: TRBV13
D gene: TRBD1
clone size: NA
CDR3 DNA: TGTGCCAGCAGCTTTCTGTCAGGGGGCGACGACTATGGCTACACCTTC
CDR3 protein: CASSFLSGGDDYGYTF

J gene: TRBJ2-3
V gene: TRBV7-6
D gene: TRBD1
clone size: NA
CDR3 DNA: TGTGCCAGCAGCTCATCCGGGACAGGGAGGACCACAGATACGCAGTATTTT
CDR3 protein: CASSSSGTGRTTDTQYF

J gene: TRBJ1-2
V gene: TRBV2
D gene: NA
clone size: NA
CDR3 DNA: TGTGCCAGCAGTGAGGGAACTAACTATGGCTACACCTTC
CDR3 protein: CASSEGTNYGYTF

J gene: TRBJ2-1
V gene: TRBV7-3
D gene: NA
clone size: NA
CDR3 DNA: TGTGCCAGCAGCTTATCGGGCAACAACAATGAGCAGTTCTTC
CDR3 protein: CASSLSGNNNEQFF

J gene: TRBJ2-5
V gene: TRBV9
D gene: TRBD2
clone size: NA
CDR3 DNA: TGTGCCAGCAGCGTAGCCCGGACTAGCGGAAAAGAGACCCAGTACTTC
CDR3 protein: CASSVARTSGKETQYF

J gene: TRBJ2-7
V gene: TRBV10-3
D gene: NA
clone size: NA
CDR3 DNA: TGTGCCATCAGTGGAGAGGGCATCGCCGAGCAGTACTTC
CDR3 protein: CAISGEGIAEQYF

J gene: TRBJ1-2
V gene: TRBV20-1
D gene: NA
clone size: NA
CDR3 DNA: TGCAGTGCTAGTCGGGACGATATGTATGGCTACACCTTC
CDR3 protein: CSASRDDMYGYTF

J gene: TRBJ2-1
V gene: TRBV2
D gene: NA
clone size: NA
CDR3 DNA: TGTGCCAGCACCCTCCGTGAAGGGCTCGGTGAGCAGTTCTTC
CDR3 protein: CASTLREGLGEQFF

J gene: TRBJ2-2
V gene: TRBV5-6
D gene: NA
clone size: NA
CDR3 DNA: TGTGCCAGCAGCTGGCAACTCCGGGAAGAGAACACCGGGGAGCTGTTTTTT
CDR3 protein: CASSWQLREENTGELFF

J gene: TRBJ2-6
V gene: TRBV10-3
D gene: NA
clone size: NA
CDR3 DNA: TGTGCCATCAGTGCCGGCTCGGGGCCCTCTGGGGCCAACGTCCTGACTTTC
CDR3 protein: CAISAGSGPSGANVLTF

J gene: TRBJ2-1
V gene: TRBV4-1
D gene: NA
clone size: NA
CDR3 DNA: TGCGCCAGCAGCCACGTCGGTGGTTCCCACAATGAGCAGTTCTTC
CDR3 protein: CASSHVGGSHNEQFF

J gene: TRBJ2-1
V gene: TRBV30
D gene: TRBD2
clone size: NA
CDR3 DNA: TGTGCCTGGAGCGCAGGGGCTAGCGGGAACCATGAGCAGTTCTTC
CDR3 protein: CAWSAGASGNHEQFF

J gene: TRBJ1-2
V gene: TRBV11-2
D gene: NA
clone size: once
CDR3 DNA: TGTGCCAGCAGCTCCGGGGGGGGCGAAGGCTACACCTTC
CDR3 protein: CASSSGGGEGYTF

J gene: TRBJ1-4
V gene: TRBV4-1
D gene: NA
clone size: NA
CDR3 DNA: TGCGCCAGCAGCCAAGATCTTTCGTTCCGAGGGGGGCGATATGAAAAACTGTTTTTT
CDR3 protein: CASSQDLSFRGGRYEKLFF

J gene: TRBJ1-1
V gene: TRBV6-5
D gene: TRBD1
clone size: NA
CDR3 DNA: TGTGCCAGCAGTTACTCGATCGGACAGGGGGCAACTTTCTTT
CDR3 protein: CASSYSIGQGATFF

J gene: TRBJ2-7
V gene: TRBV23-1
D gene: NA
clone size: NA
CDR3 DNA: TGCGCCAGCAGTCACGGGGGACAGACCGCCTACGAGCAGTACTTC
CDR3 protein: CASSHGGQTAYEQYF

J gene: TRBJ1-5
V gene: TRBV19
D gene: NA
clone size: NA
CDR3 DNA: TGTGCCAGTAGTATTATCCGGGACGGGAGCAATCAGCCCCAGCATTTT
CDR3 protein: CASSIIRDGSNQPQHF

J gene: TRBJ2-5
V gene: TRBV18
D gene: NA
clone size: NA
CDR3 DNA: TGTGCCAGCTCACCACGACCTGGGCCGGAGACCCAGTACTTC
CDR3 protein: CASSPRPGPETQYF

J gene: TRBJ1-1
V gene: TRBV25-1
D gene: NA
clone size: NA
CDR3 DNA: TGTGCCAGCCGCAGGCATGAGACGAACACTGAAGCTTTCTTT
CDR3 protein: CASRRHETNTEAFF

J gene: TRBJ2-1
V gene: TRBV27
D gene: NA
clone size: NA
CDR3 DNA: TGTGCCAGCAGTTTTCCGCGCAGTACCTACAATGAGCAGTTCTTC
CDR3 protein: CASSFPRSTYNEQFF

J gene: TRBJ2-5
V gene: TRBV10-1
D gene: NA
clone size: NA
CDR3 DNA: TGCGCCAGCACACCCATTGATCATTCTCCAGAGACCCAGTACTTC
CDR3 protein: CASTPIDHSPETQYF

J gene: TRBJ2-7
V gene: TRBV7-9
D gene: NA
clone size: NA
CDR3 DNA: TGTGCCAGCACCCTCCCGAACTACGAGCAGTACTTC
CDR3 protein: CASTLPNYEQYF

J gene: TRBJ1-1
V gene: TRBV10-2
D gene: NA
clone size: NA
CDR3 DNA: TGCGCCAGCAGTGAGTTGACGGGGCCTACTTTCTTT
CDR3 protein: CASSELTGPTFF

J gene: TRBJ1-1
V gene: TRBV6-6
D gene: TRBD1
clone size: NA
CDR3 DNA: TGTGCCAGCAGTTTTGGACAGGGGAACACTGAAGCTTTCTTT
CDR3 protein: CASSFGQGNTEAFF

J gene: TRBJ1-5
V gene: TRBV7-6
D gene: NA
clone size: few
CDR3 DNA: TGTGCCAGCAGCCTGGGGGCGTCGAGCAATCAGCCCCAGCATTTT
CDR3 protein: CASSLGASSNQPQHF

J gene: TRBJ1-1
V gene: TRBV10-1
D gene: TRBD1
clone size: NA
CDR3 DNA: TGCGCCAGCAGCCGGACAGGGGCCCATGAAGCTTTCTTT
CDR3 protein: CASSRTGAHEAFF

J gene: TRBJ1-1
V gene: TRBV4-3
D gene: NA
clone size: NA
CDR3 DNA: TGCGCCAGCAGCCAAGATAAGGGGATGAACACTGAAGCTTTCTTT
CDR3 protein: CASSQDKGMNTEAFF

J gene: TRBJ2-1
V gene: TRBV4-1
D gene: TRBD2
clone size: NA
CDR3 DNA: TGCGCCAGCAGGACAACTAGCGGACGAAACAATGAGCAGTTCTTC
CDR3 protein: CASRTTSGRNNEQFF

J gene: TRBJ2-1
V gene: TRBV15
D gene: TRBD2
clone size: NA
CDR3 DNA: TGTGCCACCAGCAGAGGGGGGACTAGCGCCGAGCAGTTCTTC
CDR3 protein: CATSRGGTSAEQFF

J gene: TRBJ1-4
V gene: TRBV28
D gene: TRBD1
clone size: NA
CDR3 DNA: TGTGCCAGCAGCTTACAGGGGGCCCCTAATGAAAAACTGTTTTTT
CDR3 protein: CASSLQGAPNEKLFF

J gene: TRBJ2-7
V gene: TRBV9
D gene: NA
clone size: NA
CDR3 DNA: TGTGCCAGCAGCGTAGAGGCACTCTCCTACGAGCAGTACTTC
CDR3 protein: CASSVEALSYEQYF